This T cell receptor (beta chain) is drawn from a study of blood T cell repertoires in COVID-19 (dated by TCRdb to the early 2020s). The study in broad terms: Collaborator samples came from the United States, Italy and Spain and covered acute and convalescent phases of COVID-19. Where available, HLA class I and class II types were taken from metadata supplied by the sample provider and were not determined by assay-based typing. The prospective study material was composed of cDNA or gDNA derived from T cells, B-cell-depleted T cells, or PBMCs. Subjects who had been exposed to COVID-19, were actively infected with it, or had recovered from it provided the deeply sampled blood TCRbeta repertoires that made up the dataset. A freely available public database, intended as a resource for researchers studying the immune response to SARS-CoV-2, is where the repertoires were released. The samples were drawn from the first 160 participants of the ongoing ImmuneRACE study and from 1,200 or so subjects provided by 6 global collaborators. The sample metadata nearly always contained a de-identified subject ID, COVID-19 status, age in years and sex.

What the research found in general, with its limitations: The quantity of clinical and demographic metadata differed by source and by participant and was supplied without curation.

V and J are trimmed by 4 bases and 7 bases, and the gene matches miss 7 bases of the junction. The CDR3 numbers 17 residues from cysteine through phenylalanine. Solely the CDR3 DNA is kept, with 51 bases framed from the first base. As encoded in the germline V gene (reference sequence), CDR1 is SGHKS while CDR2 is YYEKEE. Participants in the prospective study were aged roughly 18 to 100 years, lived in about two dozen United States geographic areas, and enrolled through a virtual design. To assign participants to cohorts, the prospective study relied on clinical history that participants themselves reported in a screening survey and a study questionnaire. Recovered participants in ImmuneRACE Cohort 3 were defined as having two consecutive negative NP/OP PCR tests, clearance from a healthcare professional, or resolution of symptoms. Each participant in the prospective study had whole blood, serum and a nasopharyngeal or oropharyngeal swab collected by mobile phlebotomists. Additional blood draws and questionnaires over an approximately 2-month period could optionally be provided by prospective study participants. Blood samples from the prospective study were shipped frozen or at room temperature prior to DNA extraction.

The immunoSEQ Assay, a bias-controlled multiplex PCR, was used to amplify TCRbeta CDR3 regions from genomic DNA. The study's processing was this. Nucleated cell counts per sample were estimated from amplification of reference gene primers within the assay. Sequence reads were collapsed and filtered to measure the absolute abundance of every unique TCRbeta CDR3 rearrangement. For each sample, productive Simpson clonality was calculated as the square root of Simpson's diversity index across productive rearrangements. TCRdb's version of the immuneACCESS table is confined to in-frame rearrangements and falls short of the full clone set. An unresolved V gene accounts for under half of the shortfall where checked; the remainder is of unknown origin. For V, J and clone size, that table is used; D and trimming come from the DNA. In this sample the table shows 200,000 or so clones, 80% to 85% of which occur a single time. The ten top clones hold around 7.5% of the sample.

On this clone: Its cognate antigen has yet to be identified. Per-nucleotide qualities are absent, and no much larger clonotype sits a single base away.

Sequencing input: PBMCs or T cells enriched from blood (not recorded which). This receptor was obtained from a middle-aged man who had recovered from COVID-19. The chain uses TRBV5-5 and TRBJ2-2, with 16 middle bases fitting TRBD2. The DNA sequence is as follows: TGTGCCAGCAGCCCCGGGACTAGCGGGGGGGCCAACGGGGAGCTGTTTTTT. This codes for CASSPGTSGGANGELFF.